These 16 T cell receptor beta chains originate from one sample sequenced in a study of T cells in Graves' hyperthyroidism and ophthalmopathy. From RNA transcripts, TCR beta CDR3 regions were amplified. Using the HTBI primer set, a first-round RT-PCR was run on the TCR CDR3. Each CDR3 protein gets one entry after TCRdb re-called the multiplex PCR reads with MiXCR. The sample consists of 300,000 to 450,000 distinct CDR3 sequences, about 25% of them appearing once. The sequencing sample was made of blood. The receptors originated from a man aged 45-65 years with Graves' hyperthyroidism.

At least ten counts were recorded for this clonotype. The chain's CDR3 is CASSSLAGRADTQYF. The CDR3 nucleotides are TGTGCCAGCAGCTCCCTTGCCGGTCGGGCAGATACGCAGTATTTT. The V and J genes are TRBV7-3 and TRBJ2-3, with D uncertain. V was shortened by 4 bases and J by 4 bases, with 15 bases between the two germline ends. The germline V gene has CDR1 SGHTA and CDR2 FQGTGA. The CDR3 consists of 15 residues.

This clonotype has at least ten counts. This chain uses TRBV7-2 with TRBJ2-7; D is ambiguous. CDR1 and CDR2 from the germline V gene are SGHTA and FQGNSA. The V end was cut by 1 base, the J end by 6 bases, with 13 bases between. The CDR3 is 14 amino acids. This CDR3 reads CASSLDPVGPEQYF. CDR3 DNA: TGTGCCAGCAGCTTAGATCCGGTCGGCCCCGAGCAGTACTTC.

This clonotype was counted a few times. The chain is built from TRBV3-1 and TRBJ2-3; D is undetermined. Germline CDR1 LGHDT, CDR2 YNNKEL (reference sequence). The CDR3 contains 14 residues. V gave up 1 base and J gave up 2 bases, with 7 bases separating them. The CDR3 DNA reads TGTGCCAGCAGCCAAGGTGCTTTCACAGATACGCAGTATTTT. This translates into CASSQGAFTDTQYF.

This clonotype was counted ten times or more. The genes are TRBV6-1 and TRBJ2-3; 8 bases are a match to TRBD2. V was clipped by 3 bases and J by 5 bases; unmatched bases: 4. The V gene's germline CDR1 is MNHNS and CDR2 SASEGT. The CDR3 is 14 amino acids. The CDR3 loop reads CASSEALAVDTQYF. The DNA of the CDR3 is TGTGCCAGCAGTGAGGCACTAGCGGTAGATACGCAGTATTTT.

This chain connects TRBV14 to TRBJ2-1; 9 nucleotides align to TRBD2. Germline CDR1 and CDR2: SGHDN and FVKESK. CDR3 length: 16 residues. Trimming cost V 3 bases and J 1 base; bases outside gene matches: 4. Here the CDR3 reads CASSHASGISYNEQFF. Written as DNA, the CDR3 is TGTGCCAGCAGCCACGCTAGCGGGATATCCTACAATGAGCAGTTCTTC. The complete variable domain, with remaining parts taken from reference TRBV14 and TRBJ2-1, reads EAGVTQFPSHSVIEKGQTVTLRCDPISGHDNLYWYRRVMGKEIKFLLHFVKESKQDESGMPNNRFLAERTGGTYSTLKVQPAELEDSGVYFCASSHASGISYNEQFFGPGTRLTVL.

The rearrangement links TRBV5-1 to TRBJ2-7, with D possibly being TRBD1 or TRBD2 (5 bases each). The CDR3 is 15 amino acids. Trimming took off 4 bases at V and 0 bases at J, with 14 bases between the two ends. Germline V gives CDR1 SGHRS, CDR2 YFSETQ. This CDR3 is CASSPGDRHSYEQYF. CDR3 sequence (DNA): TGCGCCAGCAGCCCTGGGGACCGCCACTCCTACGAGCAGTACTTC.

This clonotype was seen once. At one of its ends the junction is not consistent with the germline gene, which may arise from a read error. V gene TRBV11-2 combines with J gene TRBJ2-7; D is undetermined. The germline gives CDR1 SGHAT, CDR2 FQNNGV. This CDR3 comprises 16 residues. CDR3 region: CASSLATREISHEQYF. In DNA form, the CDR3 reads TGTGCCAGCAGCTTAGCAACTCGTGAAATCTCCCACGAGCAGTACTTC.

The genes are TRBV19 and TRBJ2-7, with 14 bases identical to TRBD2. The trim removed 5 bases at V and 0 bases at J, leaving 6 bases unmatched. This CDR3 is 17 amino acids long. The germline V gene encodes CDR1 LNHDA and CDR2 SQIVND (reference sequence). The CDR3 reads CASSGGTSGSLSYEQYF. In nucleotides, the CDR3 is TGTGCCAGTAGTGGAGGGACTAGCGGGAGCCTCTCCTACGAGCAGTACTTC.

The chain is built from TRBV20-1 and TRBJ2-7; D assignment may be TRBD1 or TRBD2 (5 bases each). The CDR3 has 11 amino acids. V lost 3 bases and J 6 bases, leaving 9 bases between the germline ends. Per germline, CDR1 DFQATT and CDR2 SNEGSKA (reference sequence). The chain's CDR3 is CSASYGTEQYF. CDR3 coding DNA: TGCAGTGCTAGTTACGGGACCGAGCAGTACTTC.

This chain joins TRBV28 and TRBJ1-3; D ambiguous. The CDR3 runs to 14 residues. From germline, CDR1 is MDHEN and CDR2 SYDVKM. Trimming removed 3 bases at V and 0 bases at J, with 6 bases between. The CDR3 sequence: CASSFTNSGNTIYF. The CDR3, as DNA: TGTGCCAGCAGTTTCACGAACTCTGGAAACACCATATATTTT. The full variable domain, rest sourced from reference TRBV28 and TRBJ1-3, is DVKVTQSSRYLVKRTGEKVFLECVQDMDHENMFWYRQDPGLGLRLIYFSYDVKMKEKGDIPEGYSVSREKKERFSLILESASTNQTSMYLCASSFTNSGNTIYFGEGSWLTVV.

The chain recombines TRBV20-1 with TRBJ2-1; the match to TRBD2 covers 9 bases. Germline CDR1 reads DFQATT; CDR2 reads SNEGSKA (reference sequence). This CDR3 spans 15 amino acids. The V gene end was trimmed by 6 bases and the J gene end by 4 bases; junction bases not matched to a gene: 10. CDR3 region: CSAPLAGALYNEQFF. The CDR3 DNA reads TGCAGTGCCCCCTTAGCGGGAGCCCTTTACAATGAGCAGTTCTTC.

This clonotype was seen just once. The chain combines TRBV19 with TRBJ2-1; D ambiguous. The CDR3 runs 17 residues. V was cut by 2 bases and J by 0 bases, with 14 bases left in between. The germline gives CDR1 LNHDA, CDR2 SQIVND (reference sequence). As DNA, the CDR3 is TGTGCCAGTAGTATAATTCTGCGGATAAGCTCCTACAATGAGCAGTTCTTC. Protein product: CASSIILRISSYNEQFF.

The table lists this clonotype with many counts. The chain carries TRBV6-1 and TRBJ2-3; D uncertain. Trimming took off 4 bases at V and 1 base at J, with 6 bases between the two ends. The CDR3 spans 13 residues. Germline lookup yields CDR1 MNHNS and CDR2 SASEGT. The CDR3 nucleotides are TGTGCCAGCAGTGCTCAACGCACAGATACGCAGTATTTT. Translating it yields CASSAQRTDTQYF.

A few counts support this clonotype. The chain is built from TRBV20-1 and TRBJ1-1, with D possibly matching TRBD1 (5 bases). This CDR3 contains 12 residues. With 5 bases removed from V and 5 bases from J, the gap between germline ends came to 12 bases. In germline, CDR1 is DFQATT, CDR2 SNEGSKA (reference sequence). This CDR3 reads CSAGTGKTEAFF. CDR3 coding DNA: TGCAGTGCTGGGACGGGGAAAACTGAAGCTTTCTTT.

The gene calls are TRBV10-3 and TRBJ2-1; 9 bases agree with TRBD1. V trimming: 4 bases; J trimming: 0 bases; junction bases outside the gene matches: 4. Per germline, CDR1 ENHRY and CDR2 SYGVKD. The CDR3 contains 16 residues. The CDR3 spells CAISGEGQGSYNEQFF. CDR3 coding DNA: TGTGCCATCAGTGGAGAGGGACAGGGCTCCTACAATGAGCAGTTCTTC.

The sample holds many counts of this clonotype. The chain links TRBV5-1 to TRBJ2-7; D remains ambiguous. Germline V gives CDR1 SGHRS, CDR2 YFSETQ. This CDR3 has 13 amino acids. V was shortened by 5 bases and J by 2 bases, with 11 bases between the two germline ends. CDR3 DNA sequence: TGCGCCAGCAGACCTGATGCCACCTACGAGCAGTACTTC. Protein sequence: CASRPDATYEQYF.